The 25 T cell receptor beta chains presented below share a single source sample, sequenced in a study of T cell changes during pregnancy in multiple sclerosis. Repertoires were generated with immunoSEQ multiplex PCR, while TCRdb's copy carries only in-frame clones and drops some. The data hold over 90,000 clones, with about 90% observed a single time. The source material was peripheral blood, sampled after pregnancy. The receptor source for this set is a female donor with multiple sclerosis, enrolled in a pregnancy study.

The genes are TRBV15 and TRBJ2-7; 9 positions agree with TRBD2. V shed 3 bases, J shed 4 bases, and the junction held 4 bases outside the gene matches. The CDR3 has 14 residues. The germline V gene encodes CDR1 LNHNV and CDR2 YYDKDF (reference sequence). This chain's CDR3 is CATSRTSGSYEQYF. CDR3 in DNA: TGTGCCACCAGCAGGACTAGCGGATCTTACGAGCAGTACTTC.

This chain links TRBV28 with TRBJ1-5; TRBD1 matches at 9 bases. The V gene end was trimmed by 5 bases and the J gene end by 5 bases; junction bases not matched to a gene: 7. The CDR3 loop spans 15 amino acids. Germline V gene lookup returns CDR1 MDHEN and CDR2 SYDVKM. This CDR3 reads CASSETGGRHQPQHF. CDR3 nucleotide sequence: TGTGCCAGCAGTGAAACAGGGGGCCGGCATCAGCCCCAGCATTTT.

The V gene is TRBV19, the J gene TRBJ2-7, with 7 bases identical to TRBD1. This CDR3 is 15 amino acids long. With V trimmed by 3 bases and J by 0 bases, 5 bases remained unmatched. Per the germline V gene, CDR1 is LNHDA and CDR2 is SQIVND (reference sequence). The CDR3 loop is CASSIQGDSSYEQYF. CDR3 sequence (DNA): TGTGCCAGTAGTATCCAAGGGGACAGCTCCTACGAGCAGTACTTC.

The chain joins TRBV28 to TRBJ2-6; the match to TRBD2 covers 7 bases. This CDR3 has 15 amino acids. CDR1 MDHEN and CDR2 SYDVKM come from the germline V gene. V was pared by 8 bases and J by 0 bases, with 4 bases of the junction left unmatched. The CDR3 DNA reads TGTGCCAGCTGGGGGGGACCCTCTGGGGCCAACGTCCTGACTTTC. Translation gives CASWGGPSGANVLTF.

Details on this clone: Relative to the germline gene, one junction end is altered; a read error may explain this. J is TRBJ2-1 and V is TRBV13; 9 positions agree with TRBD2. The CDR3 sequence is 16 residues long. The V gene's germline CDR1 is PRHDT and CDR2 FYEKMQ (reference sequence). CDR3 region: CASSPSLRGGISGPIF. The CDR3 nucleotides read TGTGCCAGCAGCCCGTCCCTGCGGGGGGGCATCTCTGGCCCAATCTTC.

The genes are TRBV19 and TRBJ1-1; unclear D gene. The germline CDR1 and CDR2 sequences are LNHDA and SQIVND (reference sequence). Deletions cut 4 bases from V and 4 bases from J, with 16 bases between. The CDR3 has 15 amino acids. This CDR3 is CASSRQEPRRTEAFF. CDR3 in DNA: TGTGCCAGTAGTAGGCAGGAACCCCGACGCACTGAAGCTTTCTTT.

The chain employs TRBV2 and TRBJ2-3, with 13 bases identical to TRBD2. This CDR3 has 14 residues. Germline trimming cut 7 bases from V and 6 bases from J; bases unmatched to any gene: 4. Germline CDR1 reads SNHLY; CDR2 reads FYNNEI. CDR3 sequence: CASTGLAGVDTQYF. CDR3 nucleotides: TGTGCCAGCACTGGACTAGCGGGGGTGGATACGCAGTATTTT.

This clone was recorded only once. The chain couples TRBV5-4 to TRBJ2-3; TRBD2 matches at 9 bases. The CDR3 consists of 14 residues. Losses at the gene ends were 4 bases for V and 1 base for J; bases not matched to a gene: 1. Germline values: CDR1 SGHNT, CDR2 YYREEE (reference sequence). The CDR3 nucleotides are TGTGCCAGCAGCCCTAGCGGGGGCACAGATACGCAGTATTTT. Amino acids: CASSPSGGTDTQYF.

This rearrangement joins TRBV15 to TRBJ1-1; no reliable D call. From germline, CDR1 is LNHNV and CDR2 YYDKDF (reference sequence). V shed 0 bases and J shed 7 bases, with 3 bases lying between them. This CDR3 is 11 amino acids long. The CDR3 DNA reads TGTGCCACCAGCAGAGACATTGAAGCTTTCTTT. This codes for CATSRDIEAFF.

J is TRBJ1-2 and V is TRBV7-2, with TRBD1 matching 8 bases. Germline lookup yields CDR1 SGHTA and CDR2 FQGNSA. This CDR3 spans 14 amino acids. With 1 base clipped from V and 5 bases from J, the junction kept 3 bases outside the gene matches. The CDR3: CASSLGQGRYGYTF. CDR3 nucleotides: TGTGCCAGCAGCTTAGGACAGGGGAGGTATGGCTACACCTTC.

This chain links TRBV6-6 with TRBJ1-4; TRBD1 might be the D (6 bases). The length of the CDR3 is 14 residues. Trimming shortened V by 6 bases and J by 3 bases, and 11 bases separated the two germline ends. The germline CDR1 and CDR2 sequences are MNHNY and SVGAGI (reference sequence). DNA of the CDR3: TGTGCCAGCAGGCTGACAGGATCTAATGAAAAACTGTTTTTT. Translation: CASRLTGSNEKLFF.

This sequence joins TRBV5-4 and TRBJ1-2; D possibly corresponds to TRBD1 (5 bases). Trimming removed 4 bases from V and 2 bases from J, with 12 bases in between. The germline CDR1 and CDR2 sequences are SGHNT and YYREEE (reference sequence). The CDR3 contains 14 residues. The CDR3 region has the DNA TGTGCCAGCAGCCTCCTTCAGGGAAACTATGGCTACACCTTC. Residues: CASSLLQGNYGYTF.

This clone was detected only a few times. J is TRBJ1-2 and V is TRBV6-4, with 10 bases that match TRBD1. J was trimmed by 2 bases and V by 4 bases; bases with no gene match: 1. This CDR3 is built from 14 residues. The germline V gene has CDR1 MRHNA and CDR2 SNTAGT. The CDR3 loop reads CASSGQGANYGYTF. The CDR3 DNA reads TGTGCCAGCAGTGGACAGGGGGCGAACTATGGCTACACCTTC.

The V and J genes are TRBV18 and TRBJ2-1, with D perhaps matching TRBD1 (6 bases). This CDR3 is 13 amino acids long. Trimming removed 3 bases from V and 4 bases from J, with 7 bases in between. The V gene's germline CDR1 is KGHSH and CDR2 LQKENI. The CDR3: CASSPGQYNEQFF. Written as DNA, the CDR3 is TGTGCCAGCTCACCCGGACAGTACAATGAGCAGTTCTTC.

The V and J genes are TRBV2 and TRBJ2-7, with D maybe TRBD1 (5 bases). Trimming left V 7 bases short and J 6 bases short, with 16 bases between. The germline CDR1 and CDR2 sequences are SNHLY and FYNNEI. CDR3 length equals 13 residues. CDR3 sequence reads: CASMKDKVGEQYF. The CDR3 coding sequence is TGTGCCAGCATGAAGGACAAAGTGGGCGAGCAGTACTTC. The full variable domain, rest sourced from reference TRBV2 and TRBJ2-7, is EPEVTQTPSHQVTQMGQEVILRCVPISNHLYFYWYRQILGQKVEFLVSFYNNEISEKSEIFDDQFSVERPDGSNFTLKIRSTKLEDSAMYFCASMKDKVGEQYFGPGTRLTVT.

The chain has TRBV29-1 and TRBJ2-1, with TRBD2 matching 16 bases. CDR1 SQVTM and CDR2 ANQGSEA come from the germline V gene. CDR3 size: 18 residues. V gave up 5 bases and J gave up 0 bases; unmatched junction bases: 7. The CDR3 reads CSVLGLAGGISSYNEQFF. In nucleotides, the CDR3 is TGCAGCGTTCTGGGACTAGCGGGGGGGATAAGCTCCTACAATGAGCAGTTCTTC.

Comments on this clone: Mismatch with germline at one junction end may stem from a read error. The genes are TRBV2 and TRBJ1-4, with D unresolved. There are 12 residues in the CDR3. The germline V gene encodes CDR1 SNHLY and CDR2 FYNNEI. The CDR3 loop is CASSPSNEKLFF. The CDR3 coding sequence is TGTGCCAGCAGCCCCTCTAACGAAAAACTGTTTTTT.

This rearrangement joins TRBV28 to TRBJ2-7, with 7 bases identical to TRBD2. V lost 6 bases, J lost 4 bases, and 6 bases stayed unmatched. CDR1 is MDHEN and CDR2 is SYDVKM in the germline V gene. The CDR3 consists of 13 residues. CDR3 sequence (DNA): TGTGCCAGCAGGGAGAGCGGGATATACGAGCAGTACTTC. It encodes CASRESGIYEQYF.

The gene calls are TRBV18 and TRBJ1-3; tentatively, D is TRBD1 (6 bases). Germline V gene data show CDR1 as KGHSH and CDR2 as LQKENI. The CDR3 consists of 17 residues. V was shortened by 0 bases and J by 4 bases, with 16 bases between the two germline ends. The CDR3 DNA reads TGTGCCAGCTCACCACCGTCCCAGGGGCACGCCGGAAACACCATATATTTT. Its translation is CASSPPSQGHAGNTIYF.

This chain uses TRBV19 with TRBJ1-5; D is possibly TRBD1 (5 bases). Deletions cut 9 bases from V and 5 bases from J, with 23 bases between. The CDR3 length is 16 residues. Germline V CDR1 and CDR2: LNHDA, SQIVND (reference sequence). The CDR3 region is CASETTDSRFYQPQHF. For the CDR3, the DNA is TGTGCCAGCGAAACTACTGACAGCAGGTTTTATCAGCCCCAGCATTTT.

This sequence joins TRBV18 and TRBJ1-6; 7 bases align to TRBD1. Germline assignment: CDR1 KGHSH and CDR2 LQKENI. J lost 5 bases, V lost 3 bases, and 4 bases had no gene match. This CDR3 comprises 15 residues. Written as DNA, the CDR3 is TGTGCCAGCTCACCCGACAGGGCAAATAATTCACCCCTCCACTTT. Translation: CASSPDRANNSPLHF.

This clone was recorded once. The gene calls are TRBV18 and TRBJ2-5; 7 bases match TRBD2. CDR3 length: 16 residues. Unmatched junction bases numbered 9, after V lost 3 bases and J lost 2 bases. Germline V CDR1 and CDR2: KGHSH, LQKENI. CDR3 amino acids: CASSPGGGGMQETQYF. In DNA form, the CDR3 reads TGTGCCAGCTCACCCGGCGGGGGAGGGATGCAAGAGACCCAGTACTTC.

The chain carries TRBV29-1 and TRBJ2-7; tentatively, D is TRBD2 (5 bases). With 2 bases removed from V and 3 bases from J, the gap between germline ends came to 8 bases. This CDR3 contains 12 residues. Germline V gene data show CDR1 as SQVTM and CDR2 as ANQGSEA. The CDR3, as DNA: TGCAGCGTTGAAAGCAGCGGCTACGAGCAGTACTTC. Its translation: CSVESSGYEQYF.

CDR3 nucleotides: TGCGCCAGCAGCCGGGACAGGGGTTATAATTCACCCCTCCACTTT. Translating it yields CASSRDRGYNSPLHF. This chain connects TRBV4-1 to TRBJ1-6, with TRBD1 matching over 10 bases. The length of the CDR3 is 15 residues. The germline V gene encodes CDR1 MGHRA and CDR2 YSYEKL. J was trimmed by 4 bases and V by 4 bases; bases with no gene match: 1.

This clone was detected once. V gene TRBV7-9 combines with J gene TRBJ1-1, with 7 bases aligning to TRBD1. J lost 1 base, V lost 2 bases, and 1 base had no gene match. CDR3 size: 14 residues. Germline CDR1 is SEHNR and CDR2 is FQNEAQ (reference sequence). CDR3 bases: TGTGCCAGCAGCTTATGGGACAGGAACACTGAAGCTTTCTTT. Its protein product is CASSLWDRNTEAFF.